The 29 T cell receptor beta chains presented below share a single source sample, sequenced in a study of radiotherapy plus CTLA-4 blockade in lung cancer. Assay: immunoSEQ multiplex PCR; the TCRdb copy retains only in-frame clones and omits some. Counted here are over 80,000 clones, 75% to 90% occurring once; the ten biggest clones make up 0.75% to 1%. The sequenced sample was peripheral blood, obtained from a patient treated with radiotherapy plus ipilimumab. The receptors come from a human donor with non-small cell lung cancer who had stable disease on radiotherapy plus ipilimumab.

This clone appeared a few times. The CDR3 DNA is TGTGCCAGTAGTAACGAAGGTACGAATTCACCCCTCCACTTT. It yields the protein CASSNEGTNSPLHF. The V and J genes are TRBV19 and TRBJ1-6; D is unclear. CDR1 is LNHDA and CDR2 is SQIVND in the germline V gene (reference sequence). V lost 4 bases and J lost 7, with 11 bases in between. The CDR3 loop spans 14 amino acids. The full variable domain, completed using reference TRBV19 and TRBJ1-6, is DGGITQSPKYLFRKEGQNVTLSCEQNLNHDAMYWYRQDPGQGLRLIYYSQIVNDFQKGDIAEGYSVSREKKESFPLTVTSAQKNPTAFYLCASSNEGTNSPLHFGNGTRLTVT.

The V and J genes are TRBV7-8 and TRBJ1-6; TRBD1 might be the D (6 bases). The CDR3 contains 17 residues. With 2 bases removed from V and 4 bases from J, the gap between germline ends came to 15 bases. CDR1 SGHVS and CDR2 FQNEAQ come from the germline V gene. CDR3: CASSLLSGGQYNSPLHF. CDR3 nucleotide sequence: TGTGCCAGCAGCTTACTTAGTGGCGGACAGTATAATTCACCCCTCCACTTT.

The rearrangement joins TRBV10-3 to TRBJ2-5; possibly TRBD2 for D (6 bases). V was pared by 6 bases and J by 3 bases, with 11 bases between. This CDR3 is 13 amino acids long. Germline V CDR1 and CDR2: ENHRY, SYGVKD. CDR3 bases: TGTGCCATCAGGGGGGACTCAGAAGAGACCCAGTACTTC. Its translation is CAIRGDSEETQYF.

A few counts support this clone. The V call is TRBV2, the J call TRBJ2-1; D is uncertain. This CDR3 contains 13 residues. Per the germline V gene, CDR1 is SNHLY and CDR2 is FYNNEI. V shed 6 bases and J shed 0 bases, with 6 bases lying between them. The CDR3 sequence: CASSRSSYNEQFF. CDR3 nucleotides: TGTGCCAGCAGCCGGAGCTCCTACAATGAGCAGTTCTTC.

The chain employs TRBV5-6 and TRBJ2-3; 7 bases agree with TRBD2. In germline, CDR1 is SGHDT, CDR2 YYEEEE. Trimming at V came to 0 bases and at J to 1 base, leaving 2 bases not matched to a gene. This CDR3 is built from 15 residues. The CDR3 reads CASSLVAGGTDTQYF. The DNA for the CDR3 is TGTGCCAGCAGCTTGGTAGCGGGTGGCACAGATACGCAGTATTTT.

The chain employs TRBV28 and TRBJ2-7, with D tentatively TRBD1 (6 bases). V lost 2 bases, J lost 1 base, and 12 bases lay in between. The CDR3 length is 15 residues. The germline V gene encodes CDR1 MDHEN and CDR2 SYDVKM. The CDR3 nucleotides are TGTGCCAGCAGTTTAATGACAGGTAATTCCTACGAGCAGTACTTC. Protein sequence: CASSLMTGNSYEQYF.

The rearrangement uses TRBV7-2 and TRBJ1-2; 11 positions agree with TRBD1. The ends lost 2 bases at V and 6 bases at J; junction bases unmatched: 5. The CDR3 has 15 residues. In germline, CDR1 is SGHTA, CDR2 FQGNSA. CDR3 sequence (DNA): TGTGCCAGCAGCTTACTACGGGGACAGGGGGATGGCTACACCTTC. Translating it yields CASSLLRGQGDGYTF.

This sequence joins TRBV21-1 and TRBJ1-6; TRBD1, the table's D call, lacks a check against the DNA. TRBV21-1 is a pseudogene. The CDR3 covers 15 residues. CDR3 sequence: CASSKAGDRGSPLHF. CDR3 in DNA: TGTGCCAGCAGCAAAGCTGGGGACAGGGGATCACCCCTCCACTTT.

The V call is TRBV5-1, the J call TRBJ2-1, with TRBD1 as a possible D gene (5 bases). The germline CDR1 and CDR2 sequences are SGHRS and YFSETQ. Trimming pared 2 bases from V and 0 bases from J, leaving 12 bases between. This CDR3 has 16 residues. The CDR3: CASSLDSANSYNEQFF. CDR3 nucleotide sequence: TGCGCCAGCAGCTTAGACAGCGCAAACTCCTACAATGAGCAGTTCTTC. Supplemented by reference TRBV5-1 and TRBJ2-1, the full variable domain reads KAGVTQTPRYLIKTRGQQVTLSCSPISGHRSVSWYQQTPGQGLQFLFEYFSETQRNKGNFPGRFSGRQFSNSRSEMNVSTLELGDSALYLCASSLDSANSYNEQFFGPGTRLTVL.

The chain carries TRBV19 and TRBJ1-2; D unresolved. The germline V and J ends were trimmed by 6 bases and 6 bases, with 8 bases remaining between them. Germline V gene data show CDR1 as LNHDA and CDR2 as SQIVND (reference sequence). There are 11 residues in the CDR3. This CDR3 reads CASRFGDGYTF. In DNA, the CDR3 is TGTGCCAGTAGGTTCGGGGATGGCTACACCTTC.

In DNA form, the CDR3 reads TGTGCCAGCAGTGAATTGATGGGAGAAAAACTGTTTTTT. This encodes CASSELMGEKLFF. J is TRBJ1-4 and V is TRBV6-9; D remains unclear. With 5 bases removed from V and 8 bases from J, the gap between germline ends came to 12 bases. The CDR3 loop spans 13 amino acids. CDR1 is MNHGY and CDR2 is SVAAGI in the germline V gene.

The rearrangement joins TRBV6-4 to TRBJ1-1; TRBD1 matches 9 bases. V trimming: 6 bases; J trimming: 3 bases; junction bases outside the gene matches: 5. CDR1 MRHNA and CDR2 SNTAGT come from the germline V gene. This CDR3 is built from 14 residues. CDR3 coding DNA: TGTGCCAGCAGCACAGGGGGCGAGGACACTGAAGCTTTCTTT. Residues: CASSTGGEDTEAFF.

The chain is built from TRBV9 and TRBJ2-3; possible D gene TRBD1, 8 bases. Trimming took off 4 bases at V and 1 base at J, with 16 bases between the two ends. CDR3 size: 16 residues. CDR1 and CDR2 from the germline V gene are SGDLS and YYNGEE. DNA for the CDR3: TGTGCCAGCAGCTTAGACAGGGGAGGGGGCACAGATACGCAGTATTTT. Its protein is CASSLDRGGGTDTQYF. The full variable domain, its missing parts supplied by reference TRBV9 and TRBJ2-3, is DSGVTQTPKHLITATGQRVTLRCSPRSGDLSVYWYQQSLDQGLQFLIQYYNGEERAKGNILERFSAQQFPDLHSELNLSSLELGDSALYFCASSLDRGGGTDTQYFGPGTRLTVL.

This clone was counted a few times. This rearrangement joins TRBV28 to TRBJ1-3, with TRBD1 matching over 7 bases. The CDR3 is made up of 14 amino acids. Germline CDR1 MDHEN, CDR2 SYDVKM. The junction had 2 bases not matched to a gene; V was cut back by 5 bases and J by 1 base. CDR3 region: CASSPGGSGNTIYF. The CDR3, as DNA: TGTGCCAGCAGTCCAGGGGGTTCTGGAAACACCATATATTTT. Full variable domain (rest looked up from reference TRBV28 and TRBJ1-3): DVKVTQSSRYLVKRTGEKVFLECVQDMDHENMFWYRQDPGLGLRLIYFSYDVKMKEKGDIPEGYSVSREKKERFSLILESASTNQTSMYLCASSPGGSGNTIYFGEGSWLTVV.

The rearrangement links TRBV6-6 to TRBJ1-6, with 8 positions matching TRBD1. The ends lost 3 bases at V and 9 bases at J; junction bases unmatched: 4. There are 14 residues in the CDR3. Germline CDR1 and CDR2: MNHNY and SVGAGI (reference sequence). CDR3 residues: CASSYQGASSPLHF. In DNA form, the CDR3 reads TGTGCCAGCAGTTATCAGGGGGCGAGTTCACCCCTCCACTTT.

This clone was detected only once. This chain links TRBV5-1 with TRBJ1-6, with D perhaps TRBD1 (5 bases). The CDR3 loop spans 12 amino acids. From germline, CDR1 is SGHRS and CDR2 YFSETQ. Trimming took off 0 bases at V and 14 bases at J, with 9 bases between the two ends. The CDR3 DNA sequence: TGCGCCAGCAGCTTGGCCGAGGGGACCCTCCACTTT. It yields the protein CASSLAEGTLHF.

The rearrangement uses TRBV5-1 and TRBJ2-3; 10 bases agree with TRBD2. This CDR3 contains 16 residues. CDR1 and CDR2 from the germline V gene are SGHRS and YFSETQ. V was clipped by 0 bases and J by 3 bases; unmatched bases: 4. The CDR3 sequence is CASSLAELAGTDTQYF. CDR3 coding DNA: TGCGCCAGCAGCTTGGCCGAACTAGCGGGGACAGATACGCAGTATTTT.

The rearrangement uses TRBV7-2 and TRBJ2-1; TRBD2 matches 7 bases. Germline trimming cut 2 bases from V and 3 bases from J; bases unmatched to any gene: 4. Germline CDR1 is SGHTA and CDR2 is FQGNSA. The CDR3 is 15 residues long. The CDR3 nucleotides are TGTGCCAGCAGCTTACAAGCGGGGTTCTACAATGAGCAGTTCTTC. It translates to CASSLQAGFYNEQFF.

The chain combines TRBV5-1 with TRBJ2-1; no reliable D call. CDR1 SGHRS and CDR2 YFSETQ come from the germline V gene. V was pared by 4 bases and J by 7 bases, with 15 bases between. This CDR3 spans 14 amino acids. CDR3 loop: CASSPARSENEQFF. The CDR3 DNA reads as TGCGCCAGCAGCCCCGCCCGGTCCGAGAATGAGCAGTTCTTC.

This clone occurred once. The CDR3 spells CASSLTGGGYGYTF. As DNA, the CDR3 is TGTGCCAGCAGTTTAACGGGGGGTGGCTATGGCTACACCTTC. The gene calls are TRBV27 and TRBJ1-2, with D perhaps matching TRBD1 (5 bases). This CDR3 has 14 residues. The ends were cut back, 2 bases at V and 4 bases at J, with 11 bases in the middle. The germline gives CDR1 MNHEY, CDR2 SMNVEV (reference sequence).

This chain connects TRBV7-9 to TRBJ1-1, with 9 positions matching TRBD1. Per germline, CDR1 SEHNR and CDR2 FQNEAQ (reference sequence). CDR3 length: 14 amino acids. The trim removed 5 bases at V and 6 bases at J, leaving 7 bases unmatched. CDR3 protein: CASSMGQGNPEAFF. CDR3 coding DNA: TGTGCCAGCAGCATGGGACAGGGTAACCCTGAAGCTTTCTTT.

V and J are TRBV4-1 and TRBJ2-7; 7 bases map to TRBD2. The CDR3 contains 14 residues. Germline V gene data show CDR1 as MGHRA and CDR2 as YSYEKL. The junction had 3 bases not matched to a gene; V was cut back by 2 bases and J by 2 bases. The CDR3 DNA follows: TGCGCCAGCAGCCAAACCGGGACTACCTACGAGCAGTACTTC. Translating it yields CASSQTGTTYEQYF.

This rearrangement joins TRBV12-2 to TRBJ2-7; TRBD2 is taken as the D call from the table, unchecked against the DNA. TRBV12-2 is a pseudogene locus. The CDR3 spans 17 residues. In DNA form, the CDR3 reads TGTGCAAGTCGCTTAAGATCTCGACTAGCGGGAGATTTCGAGCAGTACTTC. It codes for CASRLRSRLAGDFEQYF.

This sequence joins TRBV9 and TRBJ2-1; D is unclear. V lost 4 bases to trimming and J lost 5 bases, with 7 bases between them. CDR3 length equals 12 residues. Germline CDR1 and CDR2: SGDLS and YYNGEE. CDR3 in DNA: TGTGCCAGCAGCACACACCACAATGAGCAGTTCTTC. It codes for CASSTHHNEQFF.

In this sample, this clone turned up once. V gene TRBV19 combines with J gene TRBJ2-1; 7 nucleotides agree with TRBD2. The CDR3 has 17 amino acids. Germline V gene data show CDR1 as LNHDA and CDR2 as SQIVND (reference sequence). The ends lost 0 bases at V and 3 bases at J; junction bases unmatched: 8. The CDR3 sequence is CASSIDLRLAFYNEQFF. The CDR3 DNA sequence: TGTGCCAGTAGTATAGATCTGAGACTAGCCTTCTACAATGAGCAGTTCTTC.

For this clone: This specimen includes other DNA sequences encoding the same CDR3. As DNA, the CDR3 is TGTGCCAGCCGGGGGGTCGGACAGTCCCCCGACGAGCAGTACTTC. Residues: CASRGVGQSPDEQYF. The chain employs TRBV6-5 and TRBJ2-7; TRBD2 is a possible D gene (7 bases). The germline V gene has CDR1 MNHEY and CDR2 SVGAGI. The CDR3 is 15 residues long. Trimming stripped 8 bases from V and 5 bases from J, with 22 bases between.

This clone was seen only a few times. The chain joins TRBV7-3 to TRBJ2-6; D ambiguous. V lost 2 bases to trimming and J lost 5 bases, with 7 bases between them. CDR1 is SGHTA and CDR2 is FQGTGA in the germline V gene. The CDR3 is 14 residues long. In DNA, the CDR3 is TGTGCCAGCAGCTTATCGTCACGGGCCAACGTCCTGACTTTC. Residues: CASSLSSRANVLTF.

Of note for this clone: An end of the junction differs from the germline gene, which may be a read error. The chain is built from TRBV7-7 and TRBJ2-6, with 7 bases identical to TRBD1. The germline gives CDR1 SSHAT, CDR2 FNYEAQ (reference sequence). CDR3 length: 18 amino acids. The CDR3 spells CASSPGTATPSGANVLTF. The CDR3 DNA is TGTGCTAGCAGCCCGGGGACAGCCACCCCCTCTGGGGCCAACGTCCTGACTTTC.

The chain carries TRBV6-1 and TRBJ2-5; D not certain. Deletions cut 0 bases from V and 7 bases from J, with 15 bases between. This CDR3 has 15 residues. Per germline, CDR1 MNHNS and CDR2 SASEGT. DNA for the CDR3: TGTGCCAGCAGTGAAGCAGTAGGACCCTATGGGACCCAGTACTTC. Translation: CASSEAVGPYGTQYF.